The next 17 T cell receptor beta chains were all read from a single sample in a study of cytomegalovirus exposure and HLA in healthy donors. The primer mix had 60 Vbeta and 13 Jbeta primers. Some clones are missing from TCRdb's copy, which holds only in-frame ones; the method was immunoSEQ multiplex PCR. Of roughly 150,000 clones listed, approximately 78% are singletons. Sequencing was carried out using PBMCs. The receptors were sampled from a woman aged 40-49 years in good health and CMV-seropositive.

The rearrangement joins TRBV13 to TRBJ2-6; 11 bases are shared with TRBD2. Germline loops: CDR1 PRHDT, CDR2 FYEKMQ (reference sequence). The CDR3 extends over 18 amino acids. J gave up 4 bases and V 5 bases, and 10 bases lay outside the gene matches. CDR3 sequence (DNA): TGTGCCAGCAGCACATTAGCGGGGGGGCTGTTGGGGGCCAACGTCCTGACTTTC. Translated, it gives CASSTLAGGLLGANVLTF.

Worth noting for this clone: One junction end disagrees with the germline gene, perhaps due to a read error. The V and J genes are TRBV7-7 and TRBJ2-5, with TRBD2 matching over 13 bases. Germline V gives CDR1 SSHAT, CDR2 FNYEAQ (reference sequence). The CDR3 loop spans 15 amino acids. The CDR3 DNA reads TGTGCTAGCACCCCCGGGACTAGCGGGGAAGAGACCCAGTACTTC. It specifies CASTPGTSGEETQYF.

V and J are TRBV19 and TRBJ2-7; 7 positions match TRBD1. From germline, CDR1 is LNHDA and CDR2 SQIVND (reference sequence). Trimming cost V 5 bases and J 3 bases; bases outside gene matches: 4. CDR3 length: 13 residues. The CDR3 region is CASSETGIYEQYF. The CDR3 bases are TGTGCCAGTAGTGAGACAGGGATCTACGAGCAGTACTTC.

This chain links TRBV28 with TRBJ1-5, with 8 positions matching TRBD1. The CDR3 has 14 amino acids. Germline CDR1 and CDR2: MDHEN and SYDVKM. Trimming took 11 bases from V and 3 from J; bases not matched to a gene: 9. This chain's CDR3 is CALGGQGHNQPQHF. The CDR3 DNA follows: TGTGCCTTAGGAGGACAGGGCCACAATCAGCCCCAGCATTTT.

The V call is TRBV4-3, the J call TRBJ1-6; the D is unclear. The germline gives CDR1 LGHNA, CDR2 YSLEER. The CDR3 has 15 amino acids. V was cut by 0 bases and J by 7 bases, with 10 bases left in between. CDR3 nucleotide sequence: TGCGCCAGCAGCCAAGATCTCAGGAGGAATTCACCCCTCCACTTT. Protein sequence: CASSQDLRRNSPLHF.

V and J are TRBV7-6 and TRBJ2-5, with 8 bases fitting TRBD1. The end of the DNA aligns better with TRBJ2-7, so the J call may be wrong. Germline assignment: CDR1 SGHVS and CDR2 FNYEAQ. The CDR3 loop spans 14 amino acids. Here the CDR3 reads CASSTQGASYEQYF. The CDR3 nucleotides are TGTGCCAGCAGCACCCAGGGGGCCTCCTACGAGCAGTACTTC.

The chain recombines TRBV7-9 with TRBJ1-1; perhaps TRBD1 as D (5 bases). Germline V gene sequence: CDR1 SEHNR, CDR2 FQNEAQ (reference sequence). The CDR3 length is 15 residues. V was cut by 3 bases and J by 4 bases, with 15 bases left in between. The CDR3 sequence: CASSLGGALGTEAFF. CDR3 in DNA: TGTGCCAGCAGCTTGGGCGGGGCGTTGGGCACTGAAGCTTTCTTT.

The chain uses TRBV6-6 and TRBJ2-1, with D tentatively TRBD1 (5 bases). In germline, CDR1 is MNHNY, CDR2 SVGAGI (reference sequence). The CDR3 loop spans 15 amino acids. Trimming took 6 bases from V and 3 from J, leaving 15 bases between them. CDR3 bases: TGTGCCAGCAGCCTCAGTGGGGCCAGCTACAATGAGCAGTTCTTC. Protein: CASSLSGASYNEQFF.

The V and J genes are TRBV18 and TRBJ2-2; perhaps TRBD2 as D (5 bases). V lost 2 bases and J lost 4, with 11 bases in between. CDR1 is KGHSH, CDR2 LQKENI, per germline. The CDR3 loop spans 15 amino acids. CDR3 DNA: TGTGCCAGCTCACCAAATGAGGGATCCACCGGGGAGCTGTTTTTT. Amino acid sequence: CASSPNEGSTGELFF.

This chain joins TRBV4-2 and TRBJ1-5; 7 bases align to TRBD1. The junction had 7 bases not matched to a gene; V was cut back by 0 bases and J by 2 bases. The length of the CDR3 is 17 residues. Germline V gene data show CDR1 as LGHNA and CDR2 as YNFKEQ. The CDR3, as DNA: TGTGCCAGCAGCCAAGATGGAGGGGGCAGGGGCAATCAGCCCCAGCATTTT. Amino acid sequence: CASSQDGGGRGNQPQHF.

This clone came up once. The J gene is TRBJ2-1, the V gene TRBV28; 9 nucleotides match TRBD2. Unmatched junction bases numbered 13, after V lost 6 bases and J lost 7 bases. CDR1 is MDHEN and CDR2 is SYDVKM in the germline V gene. The CDR3 contains 16 residues. The CDR3 sequence: CASSPVVAGEENEQFF. CDR3 sequence (DNA): TGTGCCAGCAGCCCTGTGGTAGCGGGAGAGGAGAATGAGCAGTTCTTC.

J is TRBJ2-2 and V is TRBV28, with 7 bases that match TRBD2. This CDR3 contains 16 residues. Germline CDR1 MDHEN, CDR2 SYDVKM. J gave up 1 base and V 5 bases, and 7 bases lay outside the gene matches. CDR3 amino acids: CASSSGAPRNTGELFF. The CDR3 coding sequence is TGTGCCAGCAGTAGCGGGGCCCCGAGGAACACCGGGGAGCTGTTTTTT. The full variable domain, completed using reference TRBV28 and TRBJ2-2, is DVKVTQSSRYLVKRTGEKVFLECVQDMDHENMFWYRQDPGLGLRLIYFSYDVKMKEKGDIPEGYSVSREKKERFSLILESASTNQTSMYLCASSSGAPRNTGELFFGEGSRLTVL.

V usage is TRBV7-9 and J usage is TRBJ2-1, with a tentative D call TRBD2 (5 bases). The CDR3 is made up of 15 amino acids. The V end was cut by 4 bases, the J end by 0 bases, with 10 bases between. Germline V lookup: CDR1 SEHNR, CDR2 FQNEAQ (reference sequence). CDR3 in DNA: TGTGCCAGCAGCTCCCGAGGGAGCTCCTACAATGAGCAGTTCTTC. This translates into CASSSRGSSYNEQFF.

The chain is built from TRBV27 and TRBJ1-1; 7 nucleotides align to TRBD1. The V gene's germline CDR1 is MNHEY and CDR2 SMNVEV (reference sequence). CDR3 length equals 14 residues. V shed 4 bases, J shed 4 bases, and the junction held 6 bases outside the gene matches. The CDR3 region has the DNA TGTGCCAGCAGTTCGACAGGGTCGGTCACTGAAGCTTTCTTT. Its protein product is CASSSTGSVTEAFF.

This clone showed up just a few times. Other DNA sequences in this sample translate to the same CDR3. The rearrangement joins TRBV4-3 to TRBJ2-5; 9 bases fit TRBD2. Germline lookup yields CDR1 LGHNA and CDR2 YSLEER. V was clipped by 3 bases and J by 5 bases; unmatched bases: 7. CDR3 size: 15 residues. The CDR3 sequence is CASSQGLAGRETQYF. CDR3 nucleotide sequence: TGCGCCAGCAGCCAGGGTCTAGCGGGACGGGAGACCCAGTACTTC.

In its sample, this clone was seen once. The gene calls are TRBV5-1 and TRBJ2-2, with D perhaps TRBD1 (5 bases). Trimming took 0 bases from V and 1 from J, leaving 7 bases between them. The CDR3 runs 15 residues. Germline values: CDR1 SGHRS, CDR2 YFSETQ. The CDR3 sequence: CASSLEGVNTGELFF. CDR3 nucleotide sequence: TGCGCCAGCAGCTTGGAAGGGGTGAACACCGGGGAGCTGTTTTTT.

The CDR3 spells CASSLNRGSNTEAFF. The DNA for the CDR3 is TGTGCCAGCAGTCTAAACAGGGGATCGAACACTGAAGCTTTCTTT. The chain combines TRBV6-5 with TRBJ1-1, with TRBD1 matching 7 bases. Germline CDR1 MNHEY, CDR2 SVGAGI. J gave up 1 base and V 5 bases, and 7 bases lay outside the gene matches. The CDR3 has 15 residues.